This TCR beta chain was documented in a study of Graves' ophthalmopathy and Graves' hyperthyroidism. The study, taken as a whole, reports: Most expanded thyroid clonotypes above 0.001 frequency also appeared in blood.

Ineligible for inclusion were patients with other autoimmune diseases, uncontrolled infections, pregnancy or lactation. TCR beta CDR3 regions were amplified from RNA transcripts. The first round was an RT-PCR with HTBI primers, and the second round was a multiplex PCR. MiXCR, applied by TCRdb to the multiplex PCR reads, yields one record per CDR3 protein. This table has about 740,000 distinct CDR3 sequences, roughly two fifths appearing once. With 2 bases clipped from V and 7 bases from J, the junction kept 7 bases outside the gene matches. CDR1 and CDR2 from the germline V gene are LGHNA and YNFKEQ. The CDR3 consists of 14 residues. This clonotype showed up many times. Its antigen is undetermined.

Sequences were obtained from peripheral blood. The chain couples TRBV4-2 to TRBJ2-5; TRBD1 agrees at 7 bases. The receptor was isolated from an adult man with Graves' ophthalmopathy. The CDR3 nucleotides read TGTGCCAGCAGCCAAACAACAGGGGCTGGGACCCAGTACTTC. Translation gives CASSQTTGAGTQYF.